Listed below are T cell receptor beta chains from one sample, sequenced in a study of cytomegalovirus exposure and HLA in healthy donors. The protocol was immunoSEQ multiplex PCR, while the TCRdb copy is restricted to in-frame clones and leaves out a portion. The sample lists around 210,000 clones, 70% to 80% seen once, with 0.39% in the top ten. The material sequenced was PBMCs. The receptor source for this set is a male donor in good health and CMV-seropositive. The CDR3 runs from the conserved cysteine through the conserved F or W.

cdr3_aa	v_call	j_call
CASIERGLNTEAFF	TRBV6-1	TRBJ1-1
CASSLDSVRGAYEQYF	TRBV7-2	TRBJ2-7
CASGLRTVKTQYF	TRBV5-4	TRBJ2-5
CASSEVAGANSPLHF	TRBV2	TRBJ1-6
CASSSGTQNYGYTF	TRBV5-5	TRBJ1-2
CASSIRQGRDQPQHF	TRBV19	TRBJ1-5
CASSLVSGGGQPQHF	TRBV7-6	TRBJ1-5
CASSLAQGSSYNEQFF	TRBV7-9	TRBJ2-1
CASSLGRLATDTQYF	TRBV7-2	TRBJ2-3
CASSFFSGRETQYF	TRBV7-2	TRBJ2-5
CASSIATGQPQHF	TRBV27	TRBJ1-5